One T cell receptor beta chain is described in this entry. Study processing details: The authors estimated nucleated cell counts from reference gene primer amplification. The method was immunoSEQ multiplex PCR; TCRdb's version includes in-frame clones alone and lacks a portion of them. V and J calls and clone size are copied from that table; D and trimming were computed from the DNA. The sample carries tens of thousands of clones, 90% to 95% recorded once. The sample comes from a study of blood T cell repertoires in COVID-19. About the study: The cDNA or gDNA used as material had been derived from T cells, B-cell-depleted T cells, or PBMCs.

Sequenced input: peripheral blood. This sequence originates from a woman in her fifties or sixties with active or convalescent COVID-19.

In DNA form, the CDR3 reads TGTGCCAGTAGTAACAGGGTTGTGCAGCCCCAGCATTTT. This translates into CASSNRVVQPQHF. The chain couples TRBV19 to TRBJ1-5; D is possibly TRBD1 (6 bases). Trimming left V 4 bases short and J 7 bases short, with 11 bases between. CDR3 length: 13 amino acids. Germline V gives CDR1 LNHDA, CDR2 SQIVND (reference sequence).